One sample yielded the 20 T cell receptor beta chains listed below, sequenced in a study of regulatory T cells in long-lasting Graves disease. Time point of the sample: newly diagnosed GD, antithyroid drugs for less than 3 months. The TCR library was made from RNA that had been extracted from PBMCs in TRIzol. To make TCR beta libraries, researchers used iRepertoire HTBI primers and Arm-PCR of CDR3 regions. TCRdb ran MiXCR on the multiplex PCR reads and lists one entry per CDR3 protein. The sample has around 420,000 distinct CDR3 sequences; roughly 15% are singletons. The same data also contributed to another study, on T cells in Graves' hyperthyroidism and ophthalmopathy.

The sample here was peripheral blood mononuclear cells (PBMCs), taken at new diagnosis, from a patient treated with antithyroid drugs. Receptors originate from a woman aged 40 to 55 with Graves disease.

This clonotype has ten or more counts. The chain joins TRBV3-1 to TRBJ2-3; 11 bases align to TRBD2. From germline, CDR1 is LGHDT and CDR2 YNNKEL (reference sequence). The CDR3 totals 17 residues. V was pared by 3 bases and J by 2 bases, with 7 bases of the junction left unmatched. DNA of the CDR3: TGTGCCAGCAGCCACGATGCGACTAGCGGGAACACAGATACGCAGTATTTT. This gives the protein CASSHDATSGNTDTQYF.

The rearrangement joins TRBV15 to TRBJ1-2; the match to TRBD1 covers 9 bases. Trimming removed 1 base from V and 4 bases from J; junction bases left unmatched: 4. CDR1 is LNHNV, CDR2 YYDKDF, per germline (reference sequence). The CDR3 has 15 amino acids. For the CDR3, the DNA is TGTGCCACCAGCAGAGGAGCGGACAGGGGCTATGGCTACACCTTC. Protein sequence: CATSRGADRGYGYTF. Supplemented by reference TRBV15 and TRBJ1-2, the full variable domain reads DAMVIQNPRYQVTQFGKPVTLSCSQTLNHNVMYWYQQKSSQAPKLLFHYYDKDFNNEADTPDNFQSRRPNTSFCFLDIRSPGLGDTAMYLCATSRGADRGYGYTFGSGTRLTVV.

There are many counts of this clonotype. The V and J genes are TRBV3-1 and TRBJ2-1; 11 nucleotides agree with TRBD2. Germline V gene sequence: CDR1 LGHDT, CDR2 YNNKEL (reference sequence). The CDR3 contains 17 residues. With V trimmed by 1 base and J by 8 bases, 10 bases remained unmatched. This chain's CDR3 is CASSQGDLAGGIDEQFF. Written as DNA, the CDR3 is TGTGCCAGCAGCCAAGGAGACTTAGCGGGAGGGATCGATGAGCAGTTCTTC.

CDR3 residues: CAWSGGRGGETQYF. CDR3 sequence (DNA): TGTGCCTGGAGTGGGGGGAGGGGAGGAGAGACCCAGTACTTC. This chain connects TRBV30 to TRBJ2-5, with 7 bases that match TRBD2. The CDR3 consists of 14 residues. Germline lookup yields CDR1 GTSNPN and CDR2 SVGIG (reference sequence). V was clipped by 1 base and J by 4 bases; unmatched bases: 6. Together with reference TRBV30 and TRBJ2-5, the CDR3 gives the full variable domain: SQTIHQWPATLVQPVGSPLSLECTVEGTSNPNLYWYRQAAGRGLQLLFYSVGIGQISSEVPQNLSASRPQDRQFILSSKKLLLSDSGFYLCAWSGGRGGETQYFGPGTRLLVL.

This clonotype has a count of ten or more. The chain uses TRBV30 and TRBJ2-5, with 8 positions matching TRBD2. Looked up from germline, CDR1 is GTSNPN and CDR2 is SVGIG (reference sequence). The CDR3 is 15 amino acids. Trimming removed 0 bases from V and 8 bases from J; junction bases left unmatched: 11. CDR3 nucleotide sequence: TGTGCCTGGAGTGTACGGGGGGGGTTAAGAGGAACCCAGTACTTC. The encoded protein is CAWSVRGGLRGTQYF.

This clonotype was seen at least ten times. V and J are TRBV20-1 and TRBJ2-1, with 10 positions matching TRBD2. The V gene end was trimmed by 0 bases and the J gene end by 3 bases; junction bases not matched to a gene: 11. Germline CDR1 reads DFQATT; CDR2 reads SNEGSKA (reference sequence). This CDR3 contains 18 residues. The CDR3 region is CSARDGAGTSGVYNEQFF. The CDR3 nucleotides read TGCAGTGCTAGAGATGGGGCTGGAACTAGCGGGGTCTACAATGAGCAGTTCTTC.

This clonotype showed up just a few times. The chain recombines TRBV5-1 with TRBJ2-3; 9 bases are a match to TRBD2. CDR3 size: 17 residues. The V segment lost 4 bases and the J segment 4 bases; nucleotides outside the gene matches: 13. Germline V gene sequence: CDR1 SGHRS, CDR2 YFSETQ. DNA for the CDR3: TGCGCCAGCAGCGGGGTTCAGAGCGGGAGGTCCCCAGATACGCAGTATTTT. This encodes CASSGVQSGRSPDTQYF.

As regards this clonotype: At one boundary the junction diverges from the germline segment, which might be a read error. The chain links TRBV12-3 or TRBV12-4 to TRBJ2-7, with 10 nucleotides matching TRBD2. This CDR3 comprises 15 residues. The DNA for the CDR3 is TGTGCCAGCAGTCTAGCGGGAGAGGTCCGTTACGAGCAGTACTTC. This codes for CASSLAGEVRYEQYF.

J is TRBJ1-2 and V is TRBV2; D not certain. The germline V gene encodes CDR1 SNHLY and CDR2 FYNNEI. The CDR3 length is 13 residues. V was cut by 9 bases and J by 1 base, with 12 bases left in between. The CDR3 sequence: CASGKGFNYGYTF. The CDR3 DNA is TGTGCCAGTGGTAAAGGATTTAACTATGGCTACACCTTC.

The sample holds a few counts of this clonotype. CDR3 sequence reads: CASSSSGIGNSPLHF. CDR3 DNA sequence: TGTGCCAGCAGCTCATCAGGGATAGGCAATTCACCCCTCCACTTT. The chain uses TRBV7-3 and TRBJ1-6, with TRBD1 as a possible D gene (5 bases). Trimming shortened V by 4 bases and J by 7 bases, and 14 bases separated the two germline ends. In germline, CDR1 is SGHTA, CDR2 FQGTGA. The length of the CDR3 is 15 residues.

This clonotype was seen more than once but under ten times. This chain connects TRBV7-9 to TRBJ2-5, with TRBD1 matching 11 bases. The CDR3 consists of 13 residues. Per the germline V gene, CDR1 is SEHNR and CDR2 is FQNEAQ (reference sequence). Trimming took 5 bases from V and 7 from J; bases not matched to a gene: 3. As DNA, the CDR3 is TGTGCCAGCAGCACGGGGACAGGGGGGACCCAGTACTTC. Residues: CASSTGTGGTQYF.

This clonotype was seen many times. The rearrangement joins TRBV7-9 to TRBJ2-3; D is ambiguous. The V gene lost 1 base and the J gene lost 2 bases, with 10 bases spanning the gap. CDR3 length: 15 residues. Per the germline V gene, CDR1 is SEHNR and CDR2 is FQNEAQ (reference sequence). In nucleotides, the CDR3 is TGTGCCAGCAGCTTAGGTGCCCTATACACAGATACGCAGTATTTT. Its translation is CASSLGALYTDTQYF.

This clonotype has at least ten counts. This chain connects TRBV7-9 to TRBJ2-1; TRBD2 matches at 7 bases. This CDR3 spans 15 amino acids. Germline loops: CDR1 SEHNR, CDR2 FQNEAQ (reference sequence). After removal of 6 bases from V and 0 bases from J, the junction contained 5 bases not matched to a gene. The CDR3 DNA reads TGTGCCAGCAGTCAGCGGGACGGCTCCTACAATGAGCAGTTCTTC. This encodes CASSQRDGSYNEQFF. Full variable domain (remainder filled in from reference TRBV7-9 and TRBJ2-1): DTGVSQNPRHKITKRGQNVTFRCDPISEHNRLYWYRQTLGQGPEFLTYFQNEAQLEKSRLLSDRFSAERPKGSFSTLEIQRTEQGDSAMYLCASSQRDGSYNEQFFGPGTRLTVL.

This clonotype was seen repeatedly, ten times or more. This sequence joins TRBV11-1 and TRBJ2-1; 9 bases line up with TRBD2. Trimming cost V 0 bases and J 3 bases; bases outside gene matches: 3. Germline-derived CDR1 and CDR2 are SGHAT and FQDESV (reference sequence). CDR3 length: 16 residues. As DNA, the CDR3 is TGTGCCAGCAGCTTAGCGTCTAGCGGGATCTACAATGAGCAGTTCTTC. Translation gives CASSLASSGIYNEQFF.

J is TRBJ2-5 and V is TRBV5-1; the D gene is possibly TRBD1 (5 bases). The CDR3 spans 12 residues. V gave up 4 bases and J gave up 4 bases, with 8 bases separating them. Germline V lookup: CDR1 SGHRS, CDR2 YFSETQ. DNA for the CDR3: TGCGCCAGCAGCCAGGGCCCAGAGACCCAGTACTTC. Translation gives CASSQGPETQYF.

This chain uses TRBV6-2 or TRBV6-3 with TRBJ2-5; D may be TRBD1 (6 bases). The better agreement between TRBJ2-1 and the DNA end casts doubt on the J call. The CDR3 has 15 amino acids. The germline V gene has CDR1 MNHEY and CDR2 SVGEGT. CDR3 coding DNA: TGTGCCAGCAGTTACTTTAGGGGGACAAGGGATGAGCAGTTCTTC. Its protein product is CASSYFRGTRDEQFF.

This clonotype was counted a few times. The chain is built from TRBV3-1 and TRBJ2-3; tentatively, D is TRBD2 (5 bases). Germline-derived CDR1 and CDR2 are LGHDT and YNNKEL (reference sequence). There are 16 residues in the CDR3. The V end lost 3 bases, the J end lost 2 bases, and 15 bases lay between the germline ends. CDR3 DNA sequence: TGTGCCAGCAGCCACTTGTCAACTAGTACCACAGATACGCAGTATTTT. Amino acids: CASSHLSTSTTDTQYF.

As for this clonotype: One end of the junction varies from germline; a read error may be responsible. The rearrangement uses TRBV20-1 and TRBJ2-7; 10 nucleotides align to TRBD2. This CDR3 spans 15 amino acids. CDR1 DFQATT and CDR2 SNEGSKA come from the germline V gene (reference sequence). CDR3 loop: CGARNLLAGSYEQYF. The DNA of the CDR3 is TGCGGTGCTAGAAATTTACTAGCGGGATCCTACGAGCAGTACTTC.

The table lists this clonotype with many counts. This sequence joins TRBV6-1 and TRBJ2-3; 10 nucleotides agree with TRBD2. The CDR3 length is 16 residues. Germline assignment: CDR1 MNHNS and CDR2 SASEGT. Trimming took 4 bases from V and 5 from J; bases not matched to a gene: 9. CDR3 in amino acids: CASSVSISGRGDTQYF. CDR3 bases: TGTGCCAGCAGTGTATCGATCAGCGGGAGGGGAGATACGCAGTATTTT.

This clonotype was seen only a few times. This chain uses TRBV6-1 with TRBJ1-4; 8 nucleotides line up with TRBD1. The J segment lost 13 bases and the V segment lost 5 bases, leaving 9 bases of the junction unmatched. There are 13 residues in the CDR3. Germline V lookup: CDR1 MNHNS, CDR2 SASEGT. The CDR3 bases are TGTGCCAGCAGTCCCGGACAGGGAAGGTTACTGTTTTTT. It codes for CASSPGQGRLLFF.